A selection of T cell receptor beta chains follows, all from one sample in a study of T cell responses to AZD1222 COVID-19 vaccine. TCRdb's copy holds only in-frame clones and misses some; the assay was immunoSEQ multiplex PCR. In the table there are roughly 100,000 clones, around 87% of which are singletons. The sample consisted of peripheral blood, taken on day 0 of AZD1222 vaccination. These receptors all stem from an adult in good health. CDR3s include the opening cysteine and the closing phenylalanine or tryptophan. The D gene is left open where the match is weak. A row's size may be missing; if present it is once, few, many or a size class.

>TRBJ1-1|.|.|TRBV6-2/TRBV6-3
TGTGCCAGCAGTGACACACAGGGTTCGGACACTGAAGCTTTCTTT
CASSDTQGSDTEAFF
>TRBJ2-7|.|TRBD1|TRBV10-3
TGTGCCATCGGGAGTCGGGCGGGACAGGGGGCGACTGATTCCTACTTTACCTACGAGCAGTACTTC
CAIGSRAGQGATDSYFTYEQYF
>TRBJ1-1|.|.|TRBV3-1/TRBV3-2
TGTGCCAGCAGCCCCTTCTTCCAGGCCACTGAAGCTTTCTTT
CASSPFFQATEAFF
>TRBJ1-4|.|.|TRBV19
TGTGCCAGTAGGAACTATGCAACTAATGAAAAACTGTTTTTT
CASRNYATNEKLFF
>TRBJ2-1|few|.|TRBV11-3
TGTGCCAGCAGCTACCTGGCTTGGGGGGCCGCCAACAATGAGCAGTTCTTC
CASSYLAWGAANNEQFF
>TRBJ2-5|.|TRBD1|TRBV29-1
TGCAGCGTTGGAGGACAGGGGGAGACCCAGTACTTC
CSVGGQGETQYF
>TRBJ1-2|.|.|TRBV18
TGTGCCAGCTCACTCGACAGAAACTATGGCTACACCTTC
CASSLDRNYGYTF
>TRBJ2-3|.|.|TRBV10-2
TGCGCCAGCAGGCCGACAGGTTATAGCACAGATACGCAGTATTTT
CASRPTGYSTDTQYF
>TRBJ2-1|.|.|TRBV4-2
TGTGCCAGCAGCCAAGAGCCAGACGGTAGCTACAATGAGCAGTTCTTC
CASSQEPDGSYNEQFF
>TRBJ1-4|.|.|TRBV18
TGTGCCAGCTCACCAAACAGGGTCCGGGACACAACTAATGAAAAACTGTTTTTT
CASSPNRVRDTTNEKLFF
>TRBJ2-3|.|TRBD2|TRBV20-1
TGCAGTGCTAGTAGCGGGAGGGCCCTTTCATCCAGAAACCTAAACACAGATACGCAGTATTTT
CSASSGRALSSRNLNTDTQYF
>TRBJ2-6|.|.|TRBV11-1
TGTGCCAGCACGCGAGACTCTGGGGCCAACGTCCTGACTTTC
CASTRDSGANVLTF
>TRBJ1-2|.|.|TRBV5-1
TGCGCCAGCAGCCCCCCCAGGTACTATGGCTACACCTTC
CASSPPRYYGYTF
>TRBJ2-1|once|TRBD1|TRBV19
TGTGCCAGTAGTTACCGACAGGGAGCCTACAATGAGCAGTTCTTC
CASSYRQGAYNEQFF
>TRBJ1-6|.|.|TRBV11-2
TGTGCCAGCAGCTTAGCCGCGACAGCCTATAATTCACCCCTCCACTTT
CASSLAATAYNSPLHF
>TRBJ2-3|once|.|TRBV9
TGTGCCAGCAGCGTCCATTTGGATTGGGGAGATACGCAGTATTTT
CASSVHLDWGDTQYF
>TRBJ1-3|.|.|TRBV5-1
TGCGCCAGCAGCTTGGGTGGTGGGGGCGTCTCTGGAAACACCATATATTTT
CASSLGGGGVSGNTIYF
>TRBJ1-3|.|.|TRBV4-1
TGCGCCAGCAGCCAAGAGGGGCAGGGAAACACCATATATTTT
CASSQEGQGNTIYF
>TRBJ2-3|.|.|TRBV6-1
TGTGCCAGCAGTGAACAGGGAAGCACAGATACGCAGTATTTT
CASSEQGSTDTQYF
>TRBJ2-1|.|TRBD1|TRBV3-1/TRBV3-2
TGTGCCAGCAGCCAAGGGTTTACAGGGGTGGGCAATGAGCAGTTCTTC
CASSQGFTGVGNEQFF
>TRBJ2-1|.|.|TRBV6-2/TRBV6-3
TGTGCCAGCAGTTACGGGAGCTCCTACAATGAGCAGTTCTTC
CASSYGSSYNEQFF
>TRBJ1-4|once|.|TRBV13
TGTGCCAGCCTCTTTGAAGGGGGTAGGGAAAAACTGTTTTTT
CASLFEGGREKLFF
>TRBJ2-3|.|TRBD2|TRBV5-4
TGTGCCAGCAGCATCCAACTAGCGGGCCCAACCACAGATACGCAGTATTTT
CASSIQLAGPTTDTQYF
>TRBJ1-1|.|.|TRBV18
TGTGCCAGCTCACCGGGAAGGAACACTGAAGCTTTCTTT
CASSPGRNTEAFF
>TRBJ2-5|.|.|TRBV2
TGTGCCAGCAGTGAAATTGTGACAGATCTAGAGACCCAGTACTTC
CASSEIVTDLETQYF
>TRBJ1-5|.|.|TRBV10-1
TGCGCCAGCAGTGTTTGGCCTTGCAGGGGACGCAATCAGCCCCAGCATTTT
CASSVWPCRGRNQPQHF
>TRBJ2-2|.|TRBD1|TRBV11-2
TGTGCCAGCAGCTTAGGCCGGGACAGGGTCGGGGAGCTGTTTTTT
CASSLGRDRVGELFF
>TRBJ2-3|.|TRBD2|TRBV18
TGTGCCAGCTCGCCGACTAGCGGGGGGAGCACAGATACGCAGTATTTT
CASSPTSGGSTDTQYF
>TRBJ1-2|.|.|TRBV20-1
TGCAGTGCTAGTCTCGAGGACCTTTATGGCTACACCTTC
CSASLEDLYGYTF
>TRBJ1-2|.|TRBD1|TRBV19
TGTGCCAGTAATAGAGGGGGCGAGGTCTATGGCTACACCTTC
CASNRGGEVYGYTF
>TRBJ2-1|.|.|TRBV11-3
TGTGCCAGCAGCTTAGCAGGCCCCTGGGGTGAGCAGTTCTTC
CASSLAGPWGEQFF
>TRBJ1-2|.|TRBD1|TRBV2
TGTGCCAGCAGCGGGACAGGGAACTATGGCTACACCTTC
CASSGTGNYGYTF
>TRBJ1-2|.|.|TRBV25-1
TGTGCCAGCATTCCCTCCGGCCGAGAGGGAGGCTACACCTTC
CASIPSGREGGYTF
>TRBJ2-5|.|.|TRBV5-1
TGCGCCAGCAGTCCTGGACAGACTGGGGCCCAAGAGACCCAGTACTTC
CASSPGQTGAQETQYF
>TRBJ2-1|.|.|TRBV24-1
TGTGCCACCAGTGATCCGGGAGCCTCCTACAATGAGCAGTTCTTC
CATSDPGASYNEQFF
>TRBJ2-1|once|.|TRBV27
TGTGCCAGCAGTTCCCAGCGCCAGTACAATGAGCAGTTCTTC
CASSSQRQYNEQFF
>TRBJ1-1|.|TRBD1|TRBV11-3
TGTGCCAGCAGCCGGACAGGGATCGACACTGAAGCTTTCTTT
CASSRTGIDTEAFF
>TRBJ2-5|.|TRBD2|TRBV5-1
TGCGCCAGCAGCTTGGGACCGCCGGGGTGGGAGGGCCAAGAGACCCAGTACTTC
CASSLGPPGWEGQETQYF
>TRBJ1-1|.|.|TRBV23-1
TGCGCCAGCAGTCAATCGTCGAATACTGCTGACACTGAAGCTTTCTTT
CASSQSSNTADTEAFF
>TRBJ2-2|.|.|TRBV6-2/TRBV6-3
TGTGCCAGCAGTTACCAAGGCCCGAACCCCACCGGGGAGCTGTTTTTT
CASSYQGPNPTGELFF
>TRBJ1-2|.|TRBD1|TRBV5-4
TGTGCCAGCAGCTTGGTGAGGGGACAGGGGATGGGGAACTATGGCTACACCTTC
CASSLVRGQGMGNYGYTF
>TRBJ1-2|.|.|TRBV19
TGTGCCAGTAGTATAGCCCCATGGGCCAACTATGGCTACACCTTC
CASSIAPWANYGYTF
>TRBJ1-1|once|TRBD1|TRBV10-1
TGCGCCAGCAGTGCCAGGGACAGGGGTTGGAACACTGAAGCTTTCTTT
CASSARDRGWNTEAFF
>TRBJ2-1|.|.|TRBV5-4
TGTGCCAGCAGCCCCGGGTACAATGAGCAGTTCTTC
CASSPGYNEQFF
>TRBJ1-5|few|.|TRBV2
TGTGCCAGCAGTGAAGCGGAGGGTCAGCCCCAGCATTTT
CASSEAEGQPQHF
>TRBJ2-2|.|.|TRBV27
TGTGCCAGCAGTTTATCTGGGCAGGGCTTAGGGGACACCGGGGAGCTGTTTTTT
CASSLSGQGLGDTGELFF
>TRBJ2-1|.|TRBD2|TRBV7-9
TGTGCCAGCAGCTTTCTCGCCGGCGGGGGGCCCTACAATGAGCAGTTCTTC
CASSFLAGGGPYNEQFF
>TRBJ1-2|few|.|TRBV12-3/TRBV12-4
TGTGCCAGCAGTCTAGATCCTGACTATGGCTACACCTTC
CASSLDPDYGYTF
>TRBJ1-5|.|.|TRBV7-2
TGTGCCAGCAGCGCCTTTTGGGGAAGTCAGCCCCAGCATTTT
CASSAFWGSQPQHF
>TRBJ1-3|.|.|TRBV6-6
TGTGCCAGCAGTCGGATGACAGGCGGGGAACCGAACACCATATATTTT
CASSRMTGGEPNTIYF